A selection of T cell receptor beta chains follows, all from one sample in a study of blood T cell repertoires in COVID-19. Clones were sequenced by immunoSEQ multiplex PCR, and TCRdb holds only the in-frame ones, with some missing. The sample shows 130,000 to 150,000 clones, 75% to 90% of them seen only once. Sequenced material: peripheral blood. The receptors originated from a man between 70 and 80 years old who had recovered from COVID-19. Both conserved end residues are part of each CDR3. A D gene is named only where the DNA matches it firmly. Some rows have no size entry. The others give once, few or many, or a class for an expanded clone.

D gene | J gene | clone size | V gene | CDR3 protein | CDR3 DNA
. | TRBJ1-3 | . | TRBV7-2 | CASSLRQYSGNTIYF | TGTGCCAGCAGCTTAAGACAGTACTCTGGAAACACCATATATTTT
. | TRBJ2-3 | . | TRBV7-9 | CASSLDAADTQYF | TGTGCCAGCAGCTTAGACGCCGCGGATACGCAGTATTTT
TRBD1 | TRBJ1-1 | . | TRBV7-9 | CASSPTLGQGAKAFF | TGTGCCAGCAGCCCGACTCTGGGACAGGGGGCAAAAGCTTTCTTT
. | TRBJ2-2 | . | TRBV7-9 | CASSFANARAGELFF | TGTGCCAGCAGCTTCGCCAACGCCAGGGCCGGGGAGCTGTTTTTT
TRBD2 | TRBJ2-5 | . | TRBV9 | CASSAGALAGGKETQYF | TGTGCCAGCAGCGCCGGCGCACTAGCGGGAGGTAAAGAGACCCAGTACTTC
. | TRBJ1-2 | once | TRBV4-3 | CASSQDWDWVRGYTF | TGCGCCAGCAGCCAAGATTGGGACTGGGTCAGGGGCTACACCTTC
. | TRBJ2-2 | . | TRBV29-1 | CSATAMNTGELFF | TGCAGCGCGACTGCGATGAACACCGGGGAGCTGTTTTTT
. | TRBJ2-3 | . | TRBV7-9 | CASSLSIPAGDTQYF | TGTGCCAGCAGCCTTTCTATACCGGCAGGAGATACGCAGTATTTT
. | TRBJ1-5 | . | TRBV4-1 | CASSQDGLNQPQHF | TGCGCCAGCAGCCAAGATGGACTGAATCAGCCCCAGCATTTT
TRBD1 | TRBJ2-7 | . | TRBV27 | CASSPGTGATEEQYF | TGTGCCAGCAGTCCCGGGACAGGAGCCACGGAAGAGCAGTACTTC
. | TRBJ2-5 | . | TRBV10-3 | CAISDRVQETQYF | TGTGCCATCAGTGACAGGGTACAAGAGACCCAGTACTTC
. | TRBJ1-2 | once | TRBV16 | CASSQSAAVYGYTF | TGTGCCAGCAGCCAATCGGCGGCAGTCTATGGCTACACCTTC
. | TRBJ1-1 | . | TRBV4-1 | CASSQEVRGTEAFF | TGCGCCAGCAGCCAAGAGGTGAGGGGGACTGAAGCTTTCTTT
. | TRBJ1-2 | . | TRBV11-2 | CASTLTGNYGYTF | TGTGCCAGCACCCTGACAGGCAACTATGGCTACACCTTC
TRBD2 | TRBJ2-5 | . | TRBV27 | CATWTSGRVKTQYF | TGTGCCACCTGGACTAGCGGGAGGGTAAAGACCCAGTACTTC
. | TRBJ2-7 | . | TRBV18 | CASSPMASRYEQYF | TGTGCCAGCTCACCAATGGCTAGCAGATACGAGCAGTACTTC
. | TRBJ1-2 | . | TRBV30 | CAWRRQAPGYGYTF | TGTGCCTGGAGGCGACAGGCCCCCGGCTATGGCTACACCTTC
TRBD2 | TRBJ2-7 | few | TRBV7-2 | CASSVTSGGSYEQYF | TGTGCCAGCAGCGTCACTAGCGGGGGTTCCTACGAGCAGTACTTC
. | TRBJ2-1 | . | TRBV19 | CASSRTVYNEQFF | TGTGCCAGTAGCCGGACTGTATACAATGAGCAGTTCTTC
. | TRBJ1-4 | . | TRBV3-1/TRBV3-2 | CASTYEKLFF | TGTGCCAGCACGTATGAAAAACTGTTTTTT
TRBD1 | TRBJ1-3 | . | TRBV11-3 | CASVQGTGNTIYF | TGTGCCAGCGTACAGGGGACGGGAAACACCATATATTTT
TRBD1 | TRBJ2-5 | . | TRBV5-1 | CASSFSGQGPTQYF | TGCGCCAGCAGCTTTTCAGGACAGGGGCCGACCCAGTACTTC
TRBD1 | TRBJ1-2 | few | TRBV4-1 | CASSQVTGAGGYTF | TGCGCCAGCAGCCAAGTAACAGGGGCGGGAGGCTACACCTTC
. | TRBJ2-1 | . | TRBV20-1 | CSAIGNEQFF | TGCAGTGCTATCGGGAATGAGCAGTTCTTC
. | TRBJ2-1 | . | TRBV3-1/TRBV3-2 | CASSPLSGNEQFF | TGTGCCAGCAGCCCCTTGAGCGGTAATGAGCAGTTCTTC
. | TRBJ2-7 | . | TRBV29-1 | CSVEELVEGFGEQYF | TGCAGCGTTGAGGAGTTAGTGGAAGGATTTGGCGAGCAGTACTTC
. | TRBJ2-3 | few | TRBV10-1 | CAAVSDRSCTDTQYF | TGCGCCGCAGTGAGCGACAGGAGTTGCACAGATACGCAGTATTTT
. | TRBJ2-7 | . | TRBV5-1 | CASSSTGSPTSSSSYEQYF | TGCGCCAGCAGCTCGACAGGATCCCCGACTAGCTCATCCTCGTACGAGCAGTACTTC
TRBD2 | TRBJ2-1 | . | TRBV11-2 | CASSLWTSGEQFF | TGTGCCAGCAGCTTATGGACTAGCGGAGAGCAGTTCTTC
. | TRBJ1-6 | . | TRBV30 | CAWSVSGYNSPLHF | TGTGCCTGGAGTGTGTCGGGTTATAATTCACCCCTCCACTTT
TRBD1 | TRBJ2-6 | . | TRBV5-1 | CASRPGQGTAGANVLTF | TGCGCCAGCCGACCGGGACAGGGGACTGCGGGGGCCAACGTCCTGACTTTC
TRBD1 | TRBJ1-5 | . | TRBV19 | CASSPLDRVDQPQHF | TGTGCCAGTAGTCCGCTTGACAGGGTGGATCAGCCCCAGCATTTT
. | TRBJ2-7 | . | TRBV5-5 | CASSQASTYEQYF | TGTGCCAGCAGCCAAGCGTCGACCTACGAGCAGTACTTC
. | TRBJ2-3 | . | TRBV27 | CASSSRQPGDTQYF | TGTGCCAGCAGTTCTCGACAGCCCGGGGATACGCAGTATTTT
. | TRBJ2-5 | . | TRBV7-9 | CASSLTGMEETQYF | TGTGCCAGCAGCTTAACAGGGATGGAAGAGACCCAGTACTTC